Listed here are 32 T cell receptor beta chains from one sample, sequenced in a study of shared clonotypes between healthy human individuals. The table came from immunoSEQ multiplex PCR; TCRdb's copy has only in-frame clones and leaves some out. The table has approximately 530,000 clones, approximately 94% seen once. Sequenced sample: naive CD4+ T cells sorted from blood. Regarding subset: CD45RA+ positively selected. The receptors originated from a woman aged 25 to 39 in good health.

The chain employs TRBV30 and TRBJ1-1; TRBD1 is a possible D gene (5 bases). V shed 4 bases and J shed 0 bases, with 18 bases lying between them. The CDR3 sequence is 16 residues long. Germline assignment: CDR1 GTSNPN and CDR2 SVGIG (reference sequence). This chain's CDR3 is CAWTPRLGEVNTEAFF. In nucleotides, the CDR3 is TGTGCCTGGACCCCAAGGCTGGGGGAAGTGAACACTGAAGCTTTCTTT.

This chain links TRBV7-9 with TRBJ1-5; D is unresolved. This CDR3 is built from 13 residues. Trimming pared 2 bases from V and 7 bases from J, leaving 9 bases between. Germline-derived CDR1 and CDR2 are SEHNR and FQNEAQ (reference sequence). CDR3 coding DNA: TGTGCCAGCAGCTTAAGTCCTAGCCAGCCCCAGCATTTT. Protein sequence: CASSLSPSQPQHF. Variable domain in full (rest from reference TRBV7-9 and TRBJ1-5): DTGVSQNPRHKITKRGQNVTFRCDPISEHNRLYWYRQTLGQGPEFLTYFQNEAQLEKSRLLSDRFSAERPKGSFSTLEIQRTEQGDSAMYLCASSLSPSQPQHFGDGTRLSIL.

The rearrangement links TRBV15 to TRBJ1-3; D is perhaps TRBD1 (5 bases). The germline V and J ends were trimmed by 3 bases and 6 bases, with 15 bases remaining between them. The CDR3 loop spans 15 amino acids. Germline V gene lookup returns CDR1 LNHNV and CDR2 YYDKDF (reference sequence). CDR3 sequence (DNA): TGTGCCACCAGCAGCAATAGACAGTTCGTAAACACCATATATTTT. Its protein product is CATSSNRQFVNTIYF.

V is TRBV10-1 and J is TRBJ1-5; D not resolved. Germline V gene lookup returns CDR1 WNHNN and CDR2 SYGVQD (reference sequence). V was cut by 3 bases and J by 9 bases, with 12 bases left in between. The CDR3 has 13 residues. Here the CDR3 DNA reads TGCGCCAGCAGTGAAATGGTCCCGGGGCCCCAGCATTTT. It encodes CASSEMVPGPQHF.

This chain joins TRBV27 and TRBJ2-7; 10 bases line up with TRBD1. This CDR3 is built from 15 residues. The ends lost 4 bases at V and 5 bases at J; junction bases unmatched: 8. Germline CDR1 MNHEY, CDR2 SMNVEV (reference sequence). The CDR3 DNA sequence: TGTGCCAGCAGTTCGGGACAGGGGTGGGGGAACGAGCAGTACTTC. This encodes CASSSGQGWGNEQYF.

The rearrangement uses TRBV5-1 and TRBJ1-4; 7 positions match TRBD1. Germline V gene lookup returns CDR1 SGHRS and CDR2 YFSETQ. The CDR3 is 16 residues long. V lost 0 bases, J lost 5 bases, and 7 bases stayed unmatched. DNA of the CDR3: TGCGCCAGCAGCTTGGAGGTTCTAGGGGGCAATGAAAAACTGTTTTTT. It yields the protein CASSLEVLGGNEKLFF.

V is TRBV28 and J is TRBJ1-1, with D unresolved. The CDR3 is 15 amino acids. CDR1 and CDR2 from the germline V gene are MDHEN and SYDVKM. V was clipped by 7 bases and J by 0 bases, with 15 bases between them. CDR3 in DNA: TGTGCCAGCACCAAATCGAGTCCAATGAACACTGAAGCTTTCTTT. Residues: CASTKSSPMNTEAFF.

The chain combines TRBV28 with TRBJ2-7; D not certain. The length of the CDR3 is 11 residues. Per germline, CDR1 MDHEN and CDR2 SYDVKM. Trimming pared 5 bases from V and 3 bases from J, leaving 5 bases between. The CDR3 loop reads CASSPNYEQYF. The CDR3 DNA sequence: TGTGCCAGCAGTCCAAACTACGAGCAGTACTTC.

The chain combines TRBV11-2 with TRBJ2-5; 7 nucleotides match TRBD2. The last part of the DNA fits TRBJ2-7 better; the J call may be wrong. This CDR3 has 15 amino acids. Germline CDR1 SGHAT, CDR2 FQNNGV. CDR3 in amino acids: CASSPSTSLSYEQYF. In DNA, the CDR3 is TGTGCCAGCAGCCCCTCGACTAGCCTTAGCTACGAGCAGTACTTC.

J is TRBJ2-7 and V is TRBV18; tentatively, D is TRBD1 (6 bases). This CDR3 region has 15 residues. V was cut by 2 bases and J by 0 bases, with 11 bases left in between. The germline V gene has CDR1 KGHSH and CDR2 LQKENI. CDR3 bases: TGTGCCAGCTCACCAGCAGGACAGAGCTCCTACGAGCAGTACTTC. Amino acids: CASSPAGQSSYEQYF.

This chain connects TRBV7-9 to TRBJ2-3, with D perhaps TRBD1 or TRBD2 (6 bases each). The V gene lost 1 base and the J gene lost 0 bases, with 11 bases spanning the gap. This CDR3 is built from 16 residues. Looked up from germline, CDR1 is SEHNR and CDR2 is FQNEAQ (reference sequence). The CDR3 reads CASSLGPGASTDTQYF. The CDR3 coding sequence is TGTGCCAGCAGCTTAGGTCCGGGGGCGAGCACAGATACGCAGTATTTT. Complete variable domain (other parts from reference TRBV7-9 and TRBJ2-3): DTGVSQNPRHKITKRGQNVTFRCDPISEHNRLYWYRQTLGQGPEFLTYFQNEAQLEKSRLLSDRFSAERPKGSFSTLEIQRTEQGDSAMYLCASSLGPGASTDTQYFGPGTRLTVL.

V is TRBV6-5 and J is TRBJ2-3; D not certain. Germline CDR1 and CDR2: MNHEY and SVGAGI. Trimming took off 10 bases at V and 12 bases at J, with 29 bases between the two ends. The CDR3 runs 15 residues. CDR3 in DNA: TGTGCCACCAAACCCGGGTCCCCTCTTCACTCTTTTCAGTATTTT. Amino acid sequence: CATKPGSPLHSFQYF.

CDR3 loop: CASSDNGQGAVTEAFF. The CDR3 coding sequence is TGTGCCAGCAGTGACAATGGACAGGGGGCGGTCACTGAAGCTTTCTTT. The rearrangement uses TRBV6-4 and TRBJ1-1; 11 positions match TRBD1. The CDR3 has 16 residues. V lost 2 bases, J lost 4 bases, and 6 bases stayed unmatched. Germline V gives CDR1 MRHNA, CDR2 SNTAGT.

The V call is TRBV5-1, the J call TRBJ2-7, with a possible D match to TRBD1 (5 bases). The CDR3 runs 16 residues. V was cut by 0 bases and J by 5 bases, with 18 bases left in between. Looked up from germline, CDR1 is SGHRS and CDR2 is YFSETQ. The DNA of the CDR3 is TGCGCCAGCAGCTTGGAAAGTAGGGGTATTCGGGACGAGCAGTACTTC. This codes for CASSLESRGIRDEQYF.

The chain recombines TRBV19 with TRBJ1-2; the D is unclear. There are 15 residues in the CDR3. Germline V gene data show CDR1 as LNHDA and CDR2 as SQIVND (reference sequence). Trimming took off 7 bases at V and 1 base at J, with 16 bases between the two ends. CDR3 region: CASISPSPNNYGYTF. The CDR3 nucleotides are TGTGCCAGTATTTCCCCGTCGCCAAATAACTATGGCTACACCTTC.

This chain connects TRBV11-2 to TRBJ2-5; possible D gene TRBD1, 6 bases. Germline CDR1 is SGHAT and CDR2 is FQNNGV. CDR3 size: 17 residues. The V and J ends lost 5 bases and 5 bases respectively, with 24 bases between them. CDR3 sequence: CASSKIPQGYPGETQYF. The CDR3 DNA reads as TGTGCCAGCAGCAAAATACCGCAGGGGTACCCGGGGGAGACCCAGTACTTC.

The genes are TRBV4-1 and TRBJ1-1; a possible D gene is TRBD1 (6 bases). The germline CDR1 and CDR2 sequences are MGHRA and YSYEKL. Deletions cut 3 bases from V and 4 bases from J, with 12 bases between. The CDR3 spans 14 residues. In nucleotides, the CDR3 is TGCGCCAGCAGCCACCCAGGGGATCGCACTGAAGCTTTCTTT. Translation: CASSHPGDRTEAFF.

Of note for this clone: The sample has other DNA sequences that encode this CDR3 too. CDR3 sequence reads: CAIQDSYEQYF. CDR3 bases: TGTGCCATTCAGGACTCCTACGAGCAGTACTTC. The chain is built from TRBV10-3 and TRBJ2-7; D unclear. V lost 9 bases and J 0 bases, leaving 6 bases between the germline ends. The germline V gene has CDR1 ENHRY and CDR2 SYGVKD. The CDR3 spans 11 residues.

The chain employs TRBV28 and TRBJ1-3; 8 bases are a match to TRBD1. This CDR3 has 15 residues. In germline, CDR1 is MDHEN, CDR2 SYDVKM. Germline trimming cut 5 bases from V and 2 bases from J; bases unmatched to any gene: 5. CDR3 loop: CASSMDRVPGNTIYF. The CDR3 bases are TGTGCCAGCAGTATGGACAGGGTCCCTGGAAACACCATATATTTT. Full variable domain (rest looked up from reference TRBV28 and TRBJ1-3): DVKVTQSSRYLVKRTGEKVFLECVQDMDHENMFWYRQDPGLGLRLIYFSYDVKMKEKGDIPEGYSVSREKKERFSLILESASTNQTSMYLCASSMDRVPGNTIYFGEGSWLTVV.

V is TRBV29-1 and J is TRBJ2-3; D perhaps matches TRBD2 (5 bases). The germline gives CDR1 SQVTM, CDR2 ANQGSEA. V was pared by 7 bases and J by 1 base, with 12 bases between. CDR3 length: 13 residues. The CDR3 region has the DNA TGCAGCGGGGAGCCCTCTGGCACAGATACGCAGTATTTT. It is translated as CSGEPSGTDTQYF.

The chain carries TRBV13 and TRBJ2-4; TRBD1 matches 9 bases. The CDR3 totals 16 residues. The V segment lost 5 bases and the J segment 1 base; nucleotides outside the gene matches: 6. Germline V gene data show CDR1 as PRHDT and CDR2 as FYEKMQ (reference sequence). Written as DNA, the CDR3 is TGTGCCAGCAGCCCCCGACAGGGGGGGGCCAAAAACATTCAGTACTTC. Residues: CASSPRQGGAKNIQYF.

This clone was found once. The rearrangement joins TRBV2 to TRBJ1-5, with no clear D. The CDR3 runs 12 residues. Germline CDR1 reads SNHLY; CDR2 reads FYNNEI. The germline V and J ends were trimmed by 3 bases and 6 bases, with 6 bases remaining between them. The CDR3 bases are TGTGCCAGCAGTGATGGGGTTCAGCCCCAGCATTTT. Protein product: CASSDGVQPQHF.

This chain joins TRBV18 and TRBJ1-1; 7 bases line up with TRBD1. From germline, CDR1 is KGHSH and CDR2 LQKENI. CDR3 size: 15 residues. V was clipped by 3 bases and J by 2 bases; unmatched bases: 6. CDR3 coding DNA: TGTGCCAGCTCACCCCGACAGGGAATCAACACTGAAGCTTTCTTT. The encoded protein is CASSPRQGINTEAFF.

The J gene is TRBJ1-4, the V gene TRBV28; no clear D. The CDR3 has 16 residues. Germline V gene data show CDR1 as MDHEN and CDR2 as SYDVKM. The V gene lost 1 base and the J gene lost 1 base, with 10 bases spanning the gap. DNA for the CDR3: TGTGCCAGCAGTTTATCCGGAGTAGGAACTAATGAAAAACTGTTTTTT. This encodes CASSLSGVGTNEKLFF.

The V gene is TRBV6-5, the J gene TRBJ1-1; D call uncertain. Germline V CDR1 and CDR2: MNHEY, SVGAGI. The CDR3 runs to 14 residues. With 5 bases removed from V and 6 bases from J, the gap between germline ends came to 16 bases. CDR3 DNA: TGTGCCAGCAGTAAGACAAGGGTAGACGCTGAAGCTTTCTTT. It translates to CASSKTRVDAEAFF.

The chain joins TRBV30 to TRBJ1-4; D is undetermined. CDR1 and CDR2 (germline): GTSNPN, SVGIG (reference sequence). V gave up 2 bases and J gave up 8 bases, with 12 bases separating them. This CDR3 has 13 residues. The CDR3 bases are TGTGCCTGGAGTAGGATCCTTGCAGAAAAACTGTTTTTT. Its translation is CAWSRILAEKLFF. The full variable domain, with the rest looked up from reference TRBV30 and TRBJ1-4, is SQTIHQWPATLVQPVGSPLSLECTVEGTSNPNLYWYRQAAGRGLQLLFYSVGIGQISSEVPQNLSASRPQDRQFILSSKKLLLSDSGFYLCAWSRILAEKLFFGSGTQLSVL.

V usage is TRBV18 and J usage is TRBJ1-2; D remains unclear. In germline, CDR1 is KGHSH, CDR2 LQKENI. The length of the CDR3 is 13 residues. Trimming left V 2 bases short and J 2 bases short, with 6 bases between. The CDR3, as DNA: TGTGCCAGCTCACCAGTCCAGAACTATGGCTACACCTTC. Residues: CASSPVQNYGYTF.

V gene TRBV5-6 combines with J gene TRBJ2-3, with D perhaps TRBD1 (7 bases). There are 14 residues in the CDR3. Germline CDR1 is SGHDT and CDR2 is YYEEEE. Trimming removed 5 bases from V and 5 bases from J, with 15 bases in between. CDR3 DNA sequence: TGTGCCAGCAGTCAACAGGGGAGGAGAGATACGCAGTATTTT. Translating it yields CASSQQGRRDTQYF.

The V call is TRBV28, the J call TRBJ2-5; 7 bases line up with TRBD1. The germline V gene encodes CDR1 MDHEN and CDR2 SYDVKM. V was pared by 5 bases and J by 4 bases, with 7 bases of the junction left unmatched. There are 14 residues in the CDR3. The CDR3 nucleotides are TGTGCCAGCAGTATAACAGGGGTTCGAGAGACCCAGTACTTC. This sequence encodes CASSITGVRETQYF.

V usage is TRBV28 and J usage is TRBJ2-3, with D tentatively TRBD1 or TRBD2 (7 bases each). V lost 3 bases to trimming and J lost 4 bases, with 26 bases between them. The germline V gene has CDR1 MDHEN and CDR2 SYDVKM. This CDR3 has 19 amino acids. CDR3 sequence reads: CASSFRGLGRETGPDTQYF. CDR3 nucleotides: TGTGCCAGCAGTTTCAGGGGACTGGGGCGGGAGACAGGGCCAGATACGCAGTATTTT.

In this sample, this clone turned up a few times. The chain is built from TRBV27 and TRBJ2-4, with D unresolved. The CDR3 totals 15 residues. Germline-derived CDR1 and CDR2 are MNHEY and SMNVEV (reference sequence). The V end lost 1 base, the J end lost 7 bases, and 14 bases lay between the germline ends. CDR3 in DNA: TGTGCCAGCAGTTTATATACCGGAGATCCGAACATTCAGTACTTC. The encoded protein is CASSLYTGDPNIQYF.

The chain couples TRBV7-9 to TRBJ2-7, with 7 nucleotides matching TRBD2. Germline V gene sequence: CDR1 SEHNR, CDR2 FQNEAQ (reference sequence). This CDR3 contains 15 residues. Trimming removed 4 bases from V and 6 bases from J; junction bases left unmatched: 12. The CDR3 coding sequence is TGTGCCAGCAGCTCGCGGGGGTCCGCGGGCTCCGAGCAGTACTTC. Its protein product is CASSSRGSAGSEQYF.